The present T cell receptor beta chain was sequenced within a study of blood T cell repertoires in COVID-19 (TCRdb year 2020). Looking at the study overall: Samples from collaborators originated in the United States, Italy and Spain and spanned both the acute and convalescent phases of COVID-19. The prospective study material was composed of cDNA or gDNA derived from T cells, B-cell-depleted T cells, or PBMCs. Deeply sampled blood TCRbeta repertoires from subjects exposed to, actively infected with, or recovered from COVID-19 were included in the dataset. A freely available public database, intended as a resource for researchers studying the immune response to SARS-CoV-2, is where the repertoires were released. The samples were drawn from two sources: the first 160 participants of the ongoing ImmuneRACE study, and 1,000 to 1,500 subjects contributed by 6 global collaborators. A de-identified subject ID, COVID-19 status, age in years and sex were almost always included in the sample metadata. Where available, HLA class I and class II types were obtained from metadata supplied by the sample provider rather than from assay-based typing.

On this clone itself: It has no known antigen specificity. Compared with germline, one end of the junction differs, possibly owing to a read error.

Whole blood was collected in K2EDTA tubes by collaborating institutions according to the institutions' own protocols. For TCRbeta analysis, collaborators shipped samples as frozen whole blood, isolated PBMCs, or DNA extracted from either of those sample types. Broad study findings and their caveats: The quantity of clinical and demographic metadata differed by source and by participant and was supplied without curation.

The CDR1 and CDR2 encoded by the germline V gene are MNHNS and SASEGT. Counted from cysteine to phenylalanine, this CDR3 has 14 amino acids. CDR3 DNA only is kept here, 42 bases in frame from base 1. The immunoSEQ Assay, a bias-controlled multiplex PCR, was used to amplify TCRbeta CDR3 regions from genomic DNA. The source study handled its data this way. The number of nucleated cells in each sample was estimated from the amplification of reference gene primers within the assay. To quantify the absolute abundance of each unique TCRbeta CDR3 rearrangement, sequence reads were collapsed and filtered. For each sample, productive Simpson clonality was calculated by taking the square root of Simpson's diversity index across productive rearrangements. TCRdb stores this immuneACCESS table with in-frame sequences only. Part of the clones is absent; in the studies checked, under half of the shortfall reflects unresolved V genes, and no reason is known for the rest. The V and J calls and the clone size are those of that table, but D and trimming were determined from the DNA. For this sample the table gives about 260,000 clones, of which around 89% were detected only once. Around 3.5% of the sample is held by the ten biggest clonotypes.

The sequenced sample was peripheral blood. The chain is assembled from TRBV6-1 and TRBJ1-2; the best D guess is TRBD1, with 6 bases matching. This receptor was identified in a woman aged 40 to 50 with acute or convalescent COVID-19. At the DNA level, the sequence is TGTGCCAGCTGTGAAGGGACACGGCTCGGTGGCTACACCTTC. This is translated as CASCEGTRLGGYTF.